There are many counts of the clone carrying this T cell receptor beta chain. Its cognate antigen is unknown. TCRdb itself ran the RT-PCR reads through MiXCR, one entry per CDR3 protein. The profile shows just under 550,000 distinct CDR3 sequences, less than 25% of them singletons. These data originate in a study of response to subunit inactivated influenza vaccine. General observations from the study: Each seasonal influenza vaccination recruits few new T cells, the authors suggested.

The V gene's germline CDR1 is DFQATT and CDR2 SNEGSKA (reference sequence). This CDR3 spans 16 amino acids. V was clipped by 4 bases and J by 5 bases; unmatched bases: 11. This sample also belongs to another study, concerning T cells expressing NK-cell markers. Turning to that study: 5'RACE template switching with UMIs produced the TCR beta cDNA. The TCR beta repertoires originated in sorted CD3+CD56+NKG2C+, CD3+CD56+NKG2C- and CD3+CD56-NKG2C+ T cells. Of CD8+ T cells, about 1.0-8% belonged to dominant NKG2C+ clonotypes in six or seven donors.

The specimen comprised CD4+ T cells sorted from PBMCs, sampled 12 days after vaccination. This sequence originates from a man aged 50-59 years who received an inactivated influenza vaccine. The V gene is TRBV20-1, the J gene TRBJ2-5; 12 bases agree with TRBD2. The CDR3 nucleotides read TGCAGTGCTAATATACCGACTAGCGGGAGTAAGGAGACCCAGTACTTC. It codes for CSANIPTSGSKETQYF.